These 3 T cell receptor beta chains were sequenced from one sample in a study of graft-versus-host responses after intestinal transplantation. The protocol was immunoSEQ multiplex PCR, while the TCRdb copy is restricted to in-frame clones and leaves out a portion. The profile shows about 71,000 clones, 90% of them singletons. What these receptors recognize is not known. This specimen was unstimulated CD8+ T cells sorted from spleen or lymph node cells, taken before intestinal transplant. All receptors come from a human donor who received an intestinal transplant.

The chain couples TRBV9 to TRBJ1-1; 10 bases align to TRBD1. V lost 1 base, J lost 6 bases, and 6 bases stayed unmatched. The CDR3 runs to 15 residues. Germline CDR1 is SGDLS and CDR2 is YYNGEE. The CDR3 sequence is CASSVSGTGVSEAFF. The CDR3 DNA sequence: TGTGCCAGCAGCGTATCCGGGACAGGGGTCTCTGAAGCTTTCTTT. Looking up the rest from reference TRBV9 and TRBJ1-1 gives the full variable domain: DSGVTQTPKHLITATGQRVTLRCSPRSGDLSVYWYQQSLDQGLQFLIQYYNGEERAKGNILERFSAQQFPDLHSELNLSSLELGDSALYFCASSVSGTGVSEAFFGQGTRLTVV.

In DNA, the CDR3 is TGTGCCAGCAAGGGTAGCGGGGATTACAATGAGCAGTTCTTC. Its protein is CASKGSGDYNEQFF. This chain links TRBV6-5 with TRBJ2-1, with 8 positions matching TRBD2. The germline gives CDR1 MNHEY, CDR2 SVGAGI. The CDR3 has 14 amino acids. J lost 4 bases, V lost 7 bases, and 6 bases had no gene match.

This clone was observed once. The CDR3 region is CASSTGRSSYNEQFF. The CDR3 nucleotides are TGTGCCAGCAGCACCGGTCGGAGCTCCTACAATGAGCAGTTCTTC. V usage is TRBV11-1 and J usage is TRBJ2-1; the D is unclear. This CDR3 has 15 residues. CDR1 and CDR2 from the germline V gene are SGHAT and FQDESV (reference sequence). V lost 5 bases and J lost 0, with 11 bases in between.